Each of the 14 T cell receptor beta chains below was sequenced from the same sample in a study of T cell clones after liver transplantation. Assay used: immunoSEQ multiplex PCR; TCRdb lists only in-frame clones, some missing. The data show around 71,000 clones, with about 80% seen just once and about 0.79% held by the top ten. The material sequenced was CD4+ T cells from blood, taken 12 months after liver transplant. The receptor set was obtained from a human patient who received a liver transplant. Among the T cells, some may be from the graft donor.

Concerning this clone: Different DNA sequences within this sample yield the same CDR3. The chain recombines TRBV5-1 with TRBJ1-2; a possible D gene is TRBD1 (5 bases). V shed 0 bases and J shed 7 bases, with 13 bases lying between them. The CDR3 totals 14 residues. Germline values: CDR1 SGHRS, CDR2 YFSETQ. Written as DNA, the CDR3 is TGCGCCAGCAGCTTGGAAGGGGCTCTGGGTGGCTACACCTTC. Residues: CASSLEGALGGYTF. Complete variable domain (other parts from reference TRBV5-1 and TRBJ1-2): KAGVTQTPRYLIKTRGQQVTLSCSPISGHRSVSWYQQTPGQGLQFLFEYFSETQRNKGNFPGRFSGRQFSNSRSEMNVSTLELGDSALYLCASSLEGALGGYTFGSGTRLTVV.

This rearrangement joins TRBV7-9 to TRBJ1-1, with D possibly being TRBD1 (6 bases). Trimming stripped 2 bases from V and 4 bases from J, with 20 bases between. The germline V gene encodes CDR1 SEHNR and CDR2 FQNEAQ (reference sequence). The CDR3 contains 17 residues. CDR3 sequence reads: CASSLQAAGGSGTEAFF. CDR3 nucleotides: TGTGCCAGCAGCTTACAAGCGGCGGGGGGCTCGGGCACTGAAGCTTTCTTT.

This clone is medium-sized (0.01 to 0.1%). The gene calls are TRBV6-5 and TRBJ2-3, with D unresolved. Germline V gene data show CDR1 as MNHEY and CDR2 as SVGAGI. The CDR3 covers 13 residues. Trimming took off 4 bases at V and 6 bases at J, with 11 bases between the two ends. The chain's CDR3 is CASSSGFRDTQYF. The DNA of the CDR3 is TGTGCCAGCAGTTCGGGTTTTCGGGATACGCAGTATTTT.

The V and J genes are TRBV6-5 and TRBJ2-3; TRBD1 matches at 8 bases. Germline trimming cut 2 bases from V and 4 bases from J; bases unmatched to any gene: 5. CDR1 is MNHEY and CDR2 is SVGAGI in the germline V gene. The CDR3 covers 15 residues. CDR3 nucleotides: TGTGCCAGCAGTTACCCAGGACAGGGCGCAGATACGCAGTATTTT. Protein product: CASSYPGQGADTQYF.

The chain recombines TRBV6-5 with TRBJ2-7; D may match TRBD1 or TRBD2 (5 bases each). Germline-derived CDR1 and CDR2 are MNHEY and SVGAGI. V was trimmed by 3 bases and J by 2 bases, leaving 14 bases between them. The CDR3 extends over 15 amino acids. Written as DNA, the CDR3 is TGTGCCAGCAGTTATGATTCCCAGGGACCCTACGAGCAGTACTTC. It yields the protein CASSYDSQGPYEQYF.

The chain joins TRBV4-1 to TRBJ2-3; D unresolved. The CDR3 length is 18 residues. V shed 4 bases and J shed 3 bases, with 23 bases lying between them. CDR1 and CDR2 (germline): MGHRA, YSYEKL. The CDR3 loop is CASSLPQSELMLTDTQYF. In DNA, the CDR3 is TGCGCCAGCAGCCTCCCTCAATCGGAGCTGATGTTGACAGATACGCAGTATTTT.

The CDR3 bases are TGTGCCAGCAGTTTATATCCCAGGGGTCCTTATGGCTACACCTTC. This codes for CASSLYPRGPYGYTF. This chain links TRBV28 with TRBJ1-2, with D maybe TRBD1 (6 bases). Trimming removed 1 base at V and 5 bases at J, with 14 bases between. The germline V gene encodes CDR1 MDHEN and CDR2 SYDVKM. The length of the CDR3 is 15 residues.

The gene calls are TRBV20-1 and TRBJ2-1; tentatively, D is TRBD2 (5 bases). CDR1 is DFQATT and CDR2 is SNEGSKA in the germline V gene (reference sequence). V lost 1 base to trimming and J lost 9 bases, with 7 bases between them. The CDR3 runs 11 residues. The CDR3 DNA reads TGCAGTGCTAGAGCGGGGAGTGAGCAGTTCTTC. Translation: CSARAGSEQFF.

The chain couples TRBV2 to TRBJ2-3, with 12 bases aligning to TRBD2. The CDR3 is made up of 15 amino acids. Germline CDR1 SNHLY, CDR2 FYNNEI. Trimming cost V 4 bases and J 5 bases; bases outside gene matches: 4. The CDR3 loop reads CASSGTSGVLDTQYF. The CDR3, as DNA: TGTGCCAGCAGTGGGACTAGCGGGGTCCTAGATACGCAGTATTTT.

CDR3 region: CASSASGLAGGSVTDTQYF. The CDR3 nucleotides are TGTGCCAGCAGCGCCTCGGGACTAGCGGGAGGGTCAGTTACAGATACGCAGTATTTT. The J gene is TRBJ2-3, the V gene TRBV9, with 16 bases that match TRBD2. Trimming removed 3 bases from V and 3 bases from J; junction bases left unmatched: 10. Germline CDR1 SGDLS, CDR2 YYNGEE. There are 19 residues in the CDR3.

V gene TRBV2 combines with J gene TRBJ2-5, with a weak D call TRBD1 (5 bases). This CDR3 spans 14 amino acids. Trimming cost V 6 bases and J 2 bases, with 13 bases left between them. CDR1 and CDR2 (germline): SNHLY, FYNNEI. The CDR3 sequence: CASRLDRPQETQYF. The CDR3 coding sequence is TGTGCCAGCAGGCTTGACAGACCTCAAGAGACCCAGTACTTC. Full variable domain (missing parts from reference TRBV2 and TRBJ2-5): EPEVTQTPSHQVTQMGQEVILRCVPISNHLYFYWYRQILGQKVEFLVSFYNNEISEKSEIFDDQFSVERPDGSNFTLKIRSTKLEDSAMYFCASRLDRPQETQYFGPGTRLLVL.

This clone is a singleton in its sample. The rearrangement joins TRBV18 to TRBJ1-5, with 10 bases identical to TRBD1. Germline V gives CDR1 KGHSH, CDR2 LQKENI. The CDR3 has 15 amino acids. Trimming at V came to 2 bases and at J to 6 bases, leaving 4 bases not matched to a gene. Here the CDR3 DNA reads TGTGCCAGCTCACCATTGGGACAGGGGAGTCAGCCCCAGCATTTT. Translation gives CASSPLGQGSQPQHF.

This sequence joins TRBV9 and TRBJ2-1, with no clear D. CDR3 length: 13 amino acids. Trimming pared 3 bases from V and 1 base from J, leaving 5 bases between. Germline loops: CDR1 SGDLS, CDR2 YYNGEE. CDR3 in amino acids: CASSGESYNEQFF. The CDR3, as DNA: TGTGCCAGCAGCGGAGAGTCCTACAATGAGCAGTTCTTC.

V usage is TRBV5-5 and J usage is TRBJ2-3, with 7 nucleotides matching TRBD1. Germline loops: CDR1 SGHKS, CDR2 YYEKEE (reference sequence). The CDR3 covers 15 residues. J gave up 2 bases and V 1 base, and 4 bases lay outside the gene matches. This CDR3 is CASSLRDSTTDTQYF. CDR3 DNA: TGTGCCAGCAGCTTGAGGGACAGTACCACAGATACGCAGTATTTT. The complete variable domain, with remaining parts taken from reference TRBV5-5 and TRBJ2-3, reads DAGVTQSPTHLIKTRGQQVTLRCSPISGHKSVSWYQQVLGQGPQFIFQYYEKEERGRGNFPDRFSARQFPNYSSELNVNALLLGDSALYLCASSLRDSTTDTQYFGPGTRLTVL.